This T cell receptor beta chain was obtained from a study of T cells in Graves' hyperthyroidism and ophthalmopathy. The table lists this clonotype with many counts. Authors of the study amplified TCR beta CDR3 regions from RNA transcripts. First-round RT-PCR targeting the TCR CDR3 was performed with the HTBI primer set. Each CDR3 protein is one row after TCRdb ran MiXCR on the multiplex PCR reads. The sample lists fewer than 600,000 distinct CDR3 sequences, approximately 15% seen once, with around 17% in the top ten. Sequenced input: blood. The clonotype comes from a woman younger than 35 with Graves' hyperthyroidism.

The CDR3 region is CASSFEVMKTQYF. The CDR3 bases are TGTGCCAGCAGCTTCGAAGTTATGAAGACCCAGTACTTC. V gene TRBV11-2 combines with J gene TRBJ2-5; no definite D call. This CDR3 is built from 13 residues. Per germline, CDR1 SGHAT and CDR2 FQNNGV. Trimming shortened V by 3 bases and J by 6 bases, and 11 bases separated the two germline ends.